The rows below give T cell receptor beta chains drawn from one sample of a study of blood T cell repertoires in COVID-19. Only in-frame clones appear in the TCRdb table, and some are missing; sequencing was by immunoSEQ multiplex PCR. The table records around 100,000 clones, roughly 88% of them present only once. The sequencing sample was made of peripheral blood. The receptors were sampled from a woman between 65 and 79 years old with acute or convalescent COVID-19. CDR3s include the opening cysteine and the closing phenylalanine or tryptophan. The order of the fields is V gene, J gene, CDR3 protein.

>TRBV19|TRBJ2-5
CASSIVQGAETQYF
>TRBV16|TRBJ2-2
CASSQNINTGELFF
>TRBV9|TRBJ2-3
CASSFRDRDTDTQYF
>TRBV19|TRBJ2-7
CATGLAGINEQYF
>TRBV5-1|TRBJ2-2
CASRSTGNTGELFF
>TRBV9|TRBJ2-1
CASSVAGLNEQFF
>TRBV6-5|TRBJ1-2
CASSANTGVLYGYTF
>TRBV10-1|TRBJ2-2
CASSPSGRHGELFF
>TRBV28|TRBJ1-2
CASSLYNYGYTF
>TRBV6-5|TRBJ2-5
CASSYFGTSWETQYF
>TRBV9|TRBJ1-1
CASSFGSSNTEAFF
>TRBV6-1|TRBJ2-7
CASSEVVTAVPFYEQYF
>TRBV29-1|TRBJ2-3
CSVGRGGGDTQYF
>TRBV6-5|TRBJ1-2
CASSFEKTGFSYTF
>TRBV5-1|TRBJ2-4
CASSLELAGAKNIQYF
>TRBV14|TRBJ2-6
CASSSRLSGANVLTF
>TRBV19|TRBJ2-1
CASSSGGPLRDEQFF
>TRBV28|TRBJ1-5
CASSYGGNGFNQPQHF
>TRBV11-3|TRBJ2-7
CASSSRPRQGLSYEQYF
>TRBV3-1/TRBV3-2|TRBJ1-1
CASSQALLNTEAFF
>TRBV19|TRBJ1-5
CASSPRQGPQHF
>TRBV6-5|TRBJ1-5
CASSRHDSNQPQHF
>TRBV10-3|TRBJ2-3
CAISVASGYVNTQYF
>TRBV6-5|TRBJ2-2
CASSFLTGELFF
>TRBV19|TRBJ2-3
CASTTTSGTDTQYF
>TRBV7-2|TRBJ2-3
CASSLEGGYGTDTQYF
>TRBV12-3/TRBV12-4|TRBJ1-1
CASSLAGEAFF